This TCR beta chain was captured in a study of T cells in Graves' hyperthyroidism and ophthalmopathy. Turning to this clonotype: The antigen remains undetermined.

The CDR3 contains 16 residues. Germline V gene sequence: CDR1 MGHRA, CDR2 YSYEKL. The V and J ends lost 3 bases and 2 bases respectively, with 17 bases between them. It was uncontrolled infection, other autoimmune disease, pregnancy or lactation that excluded patients. TCR beta CDR3 regions were amplified from RNA. The HTBI primer set served for first-round RT-PCR of the TCR CDR3. One entry per CDR3 protein results from TCRdb running MiXCR on the multiplex PCR reads. The data show a few hundred thousand distinct CDR3 sequences, with about half seen just once and roughly 8.2% held by the top ten. Study results and limitations: Before onset, ophthalmopathy was predicted by the model a median about six months earlier. Among clonotypes expanded in thyroid above 0.001, most were also found in blood.

The chain combines TRBV4-1 with TRBJ2-7; TRBD2 might be the D (7 bases). This sequence originates from a woman between 18 and 30 years old with Graves' hyperthyroidism. Material: peripheral blood or thyroid tissue (not recorded which). CDR3 residues: CASSQPPGGGTYEQYF. CDR3 nucleotide sequence: TGCGCCAGCAGCCAGCCACCGGGGGGCGGAACCTACGAGCAGTACTTC.